This T cell receptor beta chain was captured by sequencing in a study of beta chain features in type 1 diabetes. Findings and caveats of the study: Reads derived from cDNA could over-represent cells showing high TCR expression. Shorter templates might be favored by PCR, and equally so in patients and in controls. People with Type 1 diabetes carried modestly yet significantly shorter TCRB CDR3s in all four CD4+ subsets.

Via CD45RO/CCR7/CD25/CD127/CD95/CD27, cells of the CD4+ naive, central memory, regulatory and stem cell-like memory subsets were sorted. Purity above 95% was achieved in all sorted populations. In this sample, this clone turned up a few times. The antigen remains undetermined. Expressed TCRB transcripts were sequenced, since all the RNA that had been isolated was reverse transcribed. Here immunoSEQ multiplex PCR was the method, and the copy in TCRdb shows in-frame clones only, minus some. The data hold 300,000 to 400,000 clones, with around 9% observed a single time. This CDR3 region has 15 residues. Trimming at V came to 10 bases and at J to 6 bases, leaving 10 bases not matched to a gene. The germline gives CDR1 ENHRY, CDR2 SYGVKD.

Sequenced sample: central memory CD4+ T cells from blood. This receptor was obtained from a man aged 25-40 years with type 1 diabetes. This chain uses TRBV10-3 with TRBJ2-3; 13 bases fit TRBD2. The CDR3 coding sequence is TGTGCCACCGGAGAGGGACTAGCGGGGACCGATACGCAGTATTTT. As protein: CATGEGLAGTDTQYF.